Below are 21 T cell receptor beta chains sequenced from a single sample in a study of blood T cell repertoires in COVID-19. Here immunoSEQ multiplex PCR was the method, and the copy in TCRdb shows in-frame clones only, minus some. The sample holds about 400,000 clones, around 90% seen once. The source material was PBMCs or T cells enriched from blood (not recorded which). Source of these receptors: a woman between 40 and 50 years old with acute COVID-19.

The V and J genes are TRBV5-6 and TRBJ1-2; TRBD1 matches at 9 bases. The V gene end was trimmed by 0 bases and the J gene end by 4 bases; junction bases not matched to a gene: 7. CDR3 length: 16 residues. Germline-derived CDR1 and CDR2 are SGHDT and YYEEEE. The DNA for the CDR3 is TGTGCCAGCAGCTTGGGGAGTGGGACAGGGACCTATGGCTACACCTTC. This translates into CASSLGSGTGTYGYTF.

This chain joins TRBV10-3 and TRBJ2-2, with TRBD1 matching over 7 bases. This CDR3 has 15 amino acids. Trimming cost V 10 bases and J 0 bases; bases outside gene matches: 8. Germline assignment: CDR1 ENHRY and CDR2 SYGVKD. CDR3 DNA: TGTGCCACCAGACCGGGACAGTCGAACACCGGGGAGCTGTTTTTT. It is translated as CATRPGQSNTGELFF.

The chain joins TRBV15 to TRBJ1-5; D unresolved. V was clipped by 5 bases and J by 5 bases, with 19 bases between them. In germline, CDR1 is LNHNV, CDR2 YYDKDF (reference sequence). This CDR3 is built from 16 residues. CDR3 loop: CATSPYRWQVDQPQHF. CDR3 DNA sequence: TGTGCCACCAGCCCCTACCGGTGGCAGGTTGATCAGCCCCAGCATTTT.

The CDR3 sequence is CASSTNPGTTLTGELFF. The CDR3 DNA reads as TGTGCCAGTAGTACAAACCCCGGGACTACCCTGACCGGGGAGCTGTTTTTT. The chain recombines TRBV19 with TRBJ2-2; 7 bases map to TRBD2. The CDR3 sequence is 17 residues long. Germline V gene data show CDR1 as LNHDA and CDR2 as SQIVND (reference sequence). Trimming took 4 bases from V and 5 from J; bases not matched to a gene: 13.

The V and J genes are TRBV2 and TRBJ1-2; D possibly corresponds to TRBD1 (5 bases). Germline V gives CDR1 SNHLY, CDR2 FYNNEI. V dropped 0 bases and J dropped 4 bases, with 9 bases sitting between them. CDR3 length: 14 residues. The DNA for the CDR3 is TGTGCCAGCAGTGAAGCCAGGGCAGTCTATGGCTACACCTTC. Its protein is CASSEARAVYGYTF. The full variable domain, with the rest looked up from reference TRBV2 and TRBJ1-2, is EPEVTQTPSHQVTQMGQEVILRCVPISNHLYFYWYRQILGQKVEFLVSFYNNEISEKSEIFDDQFSVERPDGSNFTLKIRSTKLEDSAMYFCASSEARAVYGYTFGSGTRLTVV.

The CDR3 DNA sequence: TGTGCCAGCAGCCAAGGACCGGGACAGGGTGGCTATGGCTACACCTTC. This gives the protein CASSQGPGQGGYGYTF. This chain joins TRBV3-1 (or the pseudogene TRBV3-2) and TRBJ1-2; TRBD1 matches 9 bases. CDR3 length: 16 amino acids. Losses at the gene ends were 1 base for V and 4 bases for J; bases not matched to a gene: 7. The germline gives CDR1 LGHDT, CDR2 YNNKEL (reference sequence).

The chain joins TRBV27 to TRBJ1-2; D is unclear. Germline V gene sequence: CDR1 MNHEY, CDR2 SMNVEV (reference sequence). The CDR3 has 15 residues. Between the trimmed V and J ends, which lost 1 base and 4 bases, there was a span of 13 bases. CDR3 nucleotide sequence: TGTGCCAGCAGTTTATTTCTAGGAGGGATCTATGGCTACACCTTC. Its protein is CASSLFLGGIYGYTF.

The genes are TRBV2 and TRBJ2-2; the D gene is possibly TRBD2 (5 bases). Germline V gives CDR1 SNHLY, CDR2 FYNNEI. V was shortened by 0 bases and J by 3 bases, with 8 bases between the two germline ends. The CDR3 length is 15 residues. CDR3: CASSEASGYTGELFF. CDR3 nucleotides: TGTGCCAGCAGTGAAGCGAGCGGATACACCGGGGAGCTGTTTTTT.

The J gene is TRBJ2-5, the V gene TRBV2, with 8 nucleotides matching TRBD1. The J segment lost 4 bases and the V segment lost 7 bases, leaving 11 bases of the junction unmatched. The CDR3 sequence is 15 residues long. Germline V gene sequence: CDR1 SNHLY, CDR2 FYNNEI. CDR3 loop: CASIGIRGTGETQYF. The CDR3 nucleotides read TGTGCCAGCATAGGAATCCGGGGGACAGGAGAGACCCAGTACTTC.

V usage is TRBV15 and J usage is TRBJ1-3; the match to TRBD1 covers 7 bases. Trimming cost V 0 bases and J 2 bases; bases outside gene matches: 1. The CDR3 runs 15 residues. Germline-derived CDR1 and CDR2 are LNHNV and YYDKDF (reference sequence). CDR3 amino acids: CATSRDQGAGNTIYF. Here the CDR3 DNA reads TGTGCCACCAGCAGAGATCAGGGGGCTGGAAACACCATATATTTT.

This clone was picked up many times. The rearrangement uses TRBV2 and TRBJ2-3; possible D gene TRBD1, 5 bases. The CDR3 is 14 amino acids. Trimming cost V 6 bases and J 5 bases, with 15 bases left between them. Germline CDR1 is SNHLY and CDR2 is FYNNEI. CDR3 amino acids: CASRVLGAGDTQYF. CDR3 DNA sequence: TGTGCCAGCAGGGTATTAGGGGCCGGAGATACGCAGTATTTT. Filled out from reference TRBV2 and TRBJ2-3, the complete variable domain reads EPEVTQTPSHQVTQMGQEVILRCVPISNHLYFYWYRQILGQKVEFLVSFYNNEISEKSEIFDDQFSVERPDGSNFTLKIRSTKLEDSAMYFCASRVLGAGDTQYFGPGTRLTVL.

The J gene is TRBJ1-1, the V gene TRBV27; unclear D gene. This CDR3 is 12 amino acids long. Germline assignment: CDR1 MNHEY and CDR2 SMNVEV (reference sequence). V lost 8 bases, J lost 4 bases, and 11 bases lay in between. This CDR3 is CASGSSGTEAFF. CDR3 coding DNA: TGTGCCAGCGGGTCCAGCGGCACTGAAGCTTTCTTT.

This chain uses TRBV20-1 with TRBJ1-1; D is uncertain. Germline values: CDR1 DFQATT, CDR2 SNEGSKA (reference sequence). The CDR3 has 9 residues. The germline V and J ends were trimmed by 6 bases and 9 bases, with 8 bases remaining between them. The CDR3 sequence is CSAATQAFF. The CDR3, as DNA: TGCAGTGCCGCCACACAAGCTTTCTTT.

The chain combines TRBV6-5 with TRBJ1-5; a weak D match, TRBD1 (6 bases). Germline V gene lookup returns CDR1 MNHEY and CDR2 SVGAGI. This CDR3 is 15 amino acids long. Trimming cost V 7 bases and J 3 bases, with 16 bases left between them. The CDR3 DNA is TGTGCCAGCACCCGAGGGGGGGCCATCAATCAGCCCCAGCATTTT. Translating it yields CASTRGGAINQPQHF.

V and J are TRBV6-1 and TRBJ2-7, with TRBD2 as a possible D gene (6 bases). Germline V lookup: CDR1 MNHNS, CDR2 SASEGT. The CDR3 is 14 residues long. Between the trimmed V and J ends, which lost 2 bases and 5 bases, there was a span of 13 bases. In DNA form, the CDR3 reads TGTGCCAGCAGTGAATCCCCGGGGGTGAACGAGCAGTACTTC. Its protein product is CASSESPGVNEQYF.

This chain uses TRBV30 with TRBJ1-5; 10 bases agree with TRBD1. The V and J ends lost 2 bases and 5 bases, in that order; junction bases with no gene match: 6. The CDR3 extends over 15 amino acids. The germline V gene encodes CDR1 GTSNPN and CDR2 SVGIG (reference sequence). The CDR3 bases are TGTGCCTGGAGTTCGGACAGGGGGGCGTATCAGCCCCAGCATTTT. It yields the protein CAWSSDRGAYQPQHF. Using reference TRBV30 and TRBJ1-5 for the parts outside the CDR3, the full variable domain is SQTIHQWPATLVQPVGSPLSLECTVEGTSNPNLYWYRQAAGRGLQLLFYSVGIGQISSEVPQNLSASRPQDRQFILSSKKLLLSDSGFYLCAWSSDRGAYQPQHFGDGTRLSIL.

This chain connects TRBV21-1 to TRBJ1-1; the table gives TRBD1 as D, unverified against the DNA. TRBV21-1 counts as a pseudogene. This CDR3 has 12 amino acids. CDR3 loop: CASSGQGTEAFF. CDR3 DNA sequence: TGTGCCAGCAGCGGACAGGGCACTGAAGCTTTCTTT.

V and J are TRBV24-1 and TRBJ2-7; the match to TRBD2 covers 10 bases. The junction had 11 bases not matched to a gene; V was cut back by 9 bases and J by 4 bases. From germline, CDR1 is KGHDR and CDR2 SFDVKD. This CDR3 has 15 amino acids. The CDR3 loop reads CATGAGASGGYEQYF. The CDR3 DNA follows: TGTGCCACCGGAGCAGGGGCTAGCGGGGGATACGAGCAGTACTTC.

A remark on this clone: The sample holds other DNA sequences that translate to the same CDR3. The J gene is TRBJ2-5, the V gene TRBV29-1; maybe TRBD2 (6 bases). The CDR3 is made up of 12 amino acids. Trimming took off 3 bases at V and 2 bases at J, with 7 bases between the two ends. Per germline, CDR1 SQVTM and CDR2 ANQGSEA. CDR3 loop: CSVDGGQETQYF. CDR3 nucleotides: TGCAGCGTTGACGGGGGACAAGAGACCCAGTACTTC. Filled out from reference TRBV29-1 and TRBJ2-5, the complete variable domain reads SAVISQKPSRDICQRGTSLTIQCQVDSQVTMMFWYRQQPGQSLTLIATANQGSEATYESGFVIDKFPISRPNLTFSTLTVSNMSPEDSSIYLCSVDGGQETQYFGPGTRLLVL.

The genes are TRBV19 and TRBJ1-5, with D unclear. Germline V gene lookup returns CDR1 LNHDA and CDR2 SQIVND (reference sequence). V was clipped by 3 bases and J by 6 bases, with 12 bases between them. CDR3 length: 14 amino acids. In DNA form, the CDR3 reads TGTGCCAGTAGTATTGGTGCTTTAGCTCAGCCCCAGCATTTT. Protein sequence: CASSIGALAQPQHF.

About this clone itself: Within the sample, other DNA sequences also encode this same CDR3. This sequence joins TRBV9 and TRBJ2-3, with D tentatively TRBD2 (6 bases). The CDR3 runs to 14 residues. V was clipped by 1 base and J by 0 bases, with 6 bases between them. Germline V CDR1 and CDR2: SGDLS, YYNGEE. CDR3 protein: CASSVSGSTDTQYF. The CDR3 DNA is TGTGCCAGCAGCGTAAGCGGGAGCACAGATACGCAGTATTTT.